These T cell receptor beta chains were read from a single sample in a study of regulatory and conventional T cells in RAG deficiency. Here immunoSEQ multiplex PCR was the method, and the copy in TCRdb shows in-frame clones only, minus some. The sample contains roughly 32,000 clones, approximately 91% of which appear only once. Another study also made use of these data, one on regulatory T cells.

The sample consisted of CD8+ T cells sorted from blood. Receptor source: a human donor in good health. Both conserved end residues are part of each CDR3. The D gene is left open where the match is weak. Expanded clones are given a class, and other clones once, few, many or no size at all.

TRBD1	TRBV28	TRBJ1-3	14	few	TGTGCCAGCCGGGACAGGGGATCTGGAAACACCATATATTTT	CASRDRGSGNTIYF
.	TRBV15	TRBJ2-3	15	.	TGTGCCACCAGCAGTAAAGGGGTTAGCACAGATACGCAGTATTTT	CATSSKGVSTDTQYF
TRBD2	TRBV9	TRBJ2-3	17	.	TGTGCCAGCAGCGTAGCTACCAGCGGGGGGGCCGAAGATACGCAGTATTTT	CASSVATSGGAEDTQYF
TRBD2	TRBV7-2	TRBJ2-1	15	.	TGTGCCAGCAGCTTGACTAGCGGGGGGTTGGATGAGCAGTTCTTC	CASSLTSGGLDEQFF
TRBD1	TRBV5-6	TRBJ1-5	15	.	TGTGCCAGCAGCTTAGGAACGACAGGGTATCAGCCCCAGCATTTT	CASSLGTTGYQPQHF
TRBD2	TRBV5-4	TRBJ2-7	14	.	TGTGCCAGCAGCCGTGGCGGGGGGCCCTACGAGCAGTACTTC	CASSRGGGPYEQYF
.	TRBV18	TRBJ1-1	13	.	TGTGCCAGCTCACCCCGGTCAGAGACTGAAGCTTTCTTT	CASSPRSETEAFF
.	TRBV28	TRBJ1-5	15	.	TGTGCCAGCAGTTTCGCCAGGGCTGGAAATCAGCCCCAGCATTTT	CASSFARAGNQPQHF
.	TRBV19	TRBJ2-3	16	.	TGTGCCAGTATCCTCCGAGCAGGGGGGACGGCAGATACGCAGTATTTT	CASILRAGGTADTQYF
.	TRBV30	TRBJ1-2	14	.	TGTGCCTGGAGTATGCGTTCCGGTTGGAGCGGCTACACCTTC	CAWSMRSGWSGYTF
.	TRBV7-9	TRBJ2-1	15	.	TGTGCCAGCAGCTTAGTTGGTGGAGAAAACAATGAGCAGTTCTTC	CASSLVGGENNEQFF
.	TRBV29-1	TRBJ2-7	12	once	TGCAGCGTTACAGCAGGGTCCTACGAGCAGTACTTC	CSVTAGSYEQYF
.	TRBV19	TRBJ2-7	12	.	TGTGCCAGTAGTACCGGTCCGGACGAGCAGTACTTC	CASSTGPDEQYF
.	TRBV4-2	TRBJ2-3	17	.	TGTGCCAGCAGCCAAGATTGGGGTACGGCCAACACAGATACGCAGTATTTT	CASSQDWGTANTDTQYF
.	TRBV5-6	TRBJ1-6	13	.	TGTGCCAGCGGCGTCACACCTAATTCACCCCTCCACTTT	CASGVTPNSPLHF
TRBD1	TRBV29-1	TRBJ2-7	13	once	TGCAGCGTTAGTCAGGGGGCATCCTACGAGCAGTACTTC	CSVSQGASYEQYF
.	TRBV6-1	TRBJ2-2	15	.	TGTGCCAGCAGATTAGGGGGCGCGGGGACCGGGGAGCTGTTTTTT	CASRLGGAGTGELFF
TRBD1	TRBV6-1	TRBJ2-4	14	.	TGTGCCAGCAGGGGCGGACAGGGAGGAAACATTCAGTACTTC	CASRGGQGGNIQYF
.	TRBV25-1	TRBJ2-3	13	.	TGTGCCAGCAGTGGCCAAGGGCGAGATACGCAGTATTTT	CASSGQGRDTQYF
.	TRBV13	TRBJ2-7	15	.	TGTGCCAGCAGCTTATCCTGGTCAGTGGGAGGAGAGCAGTACTTC	CASSLSWSVGGEQYF